These 25 T cell receptor beta chains originate from one sample sequenced in a study of shared clonotypes between healthy human individuals. The repertoire was sequenced with immunoSEQ multiplex PCR; TCRdb's copy has only in-frame clones and lacks some. The table records roughly 2,000,000 clones, approximately 94% of them present only once. Selected positively for CCR7 and CD45RO-negative, naive CD8 cells excluded terminally differentiated effector memory CD45RA+ cells. Sequenced sample: naive CD8+ T cells sorted from blood. The source is a man aged 18 to 35 in good health.

With respect to this clone: This sample also contains other DNA sequences that code for the same CDR3. This chain uses TRBV11-2 with TRBJ2-7; D remains ambiguous. The CDR3 length is 13 residues. V gave up 0 bases and J gave up 4 bases, with 7 bases separating them. CDR1 is SGHAT, CDR2 FQNNGV, per germline. CDR3 amino acids: CASSLELGYEQYF. The CDR3 nucleotides read TGTGCCAGCAGCTTAGAACTTGGGTACGAGCAGTACTTC.

This chain links TRBV29-1 with TRBJ1-2; a weak D match, TRBD1 (5 bases). Trimming left V 2 bases short and J 12 bases short, with 28 bases between. CDR3 size: 16 residues. CDR1 SQVTM and CDR2 ANQGSEA come from the germline V gene. The CDR3 is CSVEHYTGTPSIHDTF. The CDR3 DNA is TGCAGCGTTGAACATTACACCGGGACCCCTTCGATTCACGACACCTTC. The whole variable domain, remainder taken from reference TRBV29-1 and TRBJ1-2, is SAVISQKPSRDICQRGTSLTIQCQVDSQVTMMFWYRQQPGQSLTLIATANQGSEATYESGFVIDKFPISRPNLTFSTLTVSNMSPEDSSIYLCSVEHYTGTPSIHDTFGSGTRLTVV.

The count of this clone is one. The sample has other DNA sequences that encode this CDR3 too. The rearrangement joins TRBV7-9 to TRBJ2-2; D call uncertain. This CDR3 spans 12 amino acids. Germline V gene data show CDR1 as SEHNR and CDR2 as FQNEAQ (reference sequence). V gave up 5 bases and J gave up 7 bases, with 8 bases separating them. CDR3 protein: CASSPGGGELFF. CDR3 sequence (DNA): TGTGCCAGCAGCCCGGGTGGCGGGGAGCTGTTTTTT.

This clone occurred once. This chain uses TRBV6-5 with TRBJ1-1; D unclear. V dropped 4 bases and J dropped 7 bases, with 7 bases sitting between them. The CDR3 covers 11 residues. Germline lookup yields CDR1 MNHEY and CDR2 SVGAGI. CDR3 in amino acids: CASSSVGEAFF. The CDR3 nucleotides read TGTGCCAGCAGTTCGGTGGGTGAAGCTTTCTTT.

The rearrangement links TRBV4-1 to TRBJ2-7; the D gene is possibly TRBD1 (6 bases). Per the germline V gene, CDR1 is MGHRA and CDR2 is YSYEKL. The germline V and J ends were trimmed by 3 bases and 8 bases, with 20 bases remaining between them. The CDR3 spans 15 residues. The CDR3 DNA reads TGCGCCAGCAGCCACCTCCGGGACATCGGTTCTAAGCAGTACTTC. It is translated as CASSHLRDIGSKQYF.

This chain uses TRBV11-2 with TRBJ2-1; D is possibly TRBD1 (6 bases). Germline V gene sequence: CDR1 SGHAT, CDR2 FQNNGV. With 5 bases removed from V and 6 bases from J, the gap between germline ends came to 11 bases. This CDR3 has 13 residues. The CDR3 nucleotides read TGTGCCAGCAGCCCCAGGGGCGGCAATGAGCAGTTCTTC. It translates to CASSPRGGNEQFF.

V gene TRBV6-1 combines with J gene TRBJ1-6; 8 bases match TRBD1. V was pared by 3 bases and J by 9 bases, with 16 bases of the junction left unmatched. Germline-derived CDR1 and CDR2 are MNHNS and SASEGT. This CDR3 has 18 residues. For the CDR3, the DNA is TGTGCCAGCAGTGAGCATCCGACAGGGGAGGGTGTGGGTTCACCCCTCCACTTT. Translating gives CASSEHPTGEGVGSPLHF.

The chain links TRBV13 to TRBJ2-7; 9 bases are shared with TRBD1. V lost 4 bases, J lost 3 bases, and 4 bases stayed unmatched. Germline V lookup: CDR1 PRHDT, CDR2 FYEKMQ (reference sequence). The CDR3 is 14 amino acids. As DNA, the CDR3 is TGTGCCAGCAGCTCGCTGGACAGGGGCTACGAGCAGTACTTC. It translates to CASSSLDRGYEQYF.

The chain uses TRBV4-1 and TRBJ1-2; D possibly corresponds to TRBD1 (6 bases). Germline CDR1 MGHRA, CDR2 YSYEKL. This CDR3 has 15 amino acids. Trimming shortened V by 4 bases and J by 2 bases, and 14 bases separated the two germline ends. CDR3 region: CASSPTTGSNYGYTF. CDR3 coding DNA: TGCGCCAGCAGCCCGACCACAGGGAGCAACTATGGCTACACCTTC.

The gene calls are TRBV4-1 and TRBJ1-6, with D possibly matching TRBD1 (6 bases). This CDR3 comprises 16 residues. V was pared by 0 bases and J by 7 bases, with 13 bases between. Germline CDR1 is MGHRA and CDR2 is YSYEKL. This chain's CDR3 is CASSQDPPQGNSPLHF. CDR3 nucleotide sequence: TGCGCCAGCAGCCAAGATCCCCCCCAGGGGAATTCACCCCTCCACTTT.

The chain recombines TRBV7-8 with TRBJ2-1, with TRBD1 identical over 8 bases. This CDR3 is 15 amino acids long. CDR1 and CDR2 from the germline V gene are SGHVS and FQNEAQ. V was pared by 5 bases and J by 4 bases, with 7 bases of the junction left unmatched. The DNA for the CDR3 is TGTGCCAGCAGCCCGGACAGGGCTCTATACAATGAGCAGTTCTTC. It codes for CASSPDRALYNEQFF.

This clone appeared a few times. This sample includes further DNA sequences coding for the same CDR3. The V call is TRBV30, the J call TRBJ1-5; 9 bases fit TRBD1. Trimming at V came to 0 bases and at J to 4 bases, leaving 1 base not matched to a gene. Per germline, CDR1 GTSNPN and CDR2 SVGIG (reference sequence). CDR3 length equals 14 residues. The CDR3 loop is CAWSVGQGNQPQHF. DNA of the CDR3: TGTGCCTGGAGTGTGGGACAGGGAAATCAGCCCCAGCATTTT.

This chain connects TRBV23-1 to TRBJ1-2, with a tentative D call TRBD1 (5 bases). TRBV23-1 has ORF status, its function being uncertain. Trimming took 2 bases from V and 4 from J, leaving 17 bases between them. The CDR3 sequence is 16 residues long. The CDR3 DNA sequence: TGCGCCAGCAGTCAAGTCGACCACGGGGGAGGCTATGGCTACACCTTC. It specifies CASSQVDHGGGYGYTF.

V is TRBV6-1 and J is TRBJ1-4; possible D gene TRBD1, 5 bases. The CDR3 covers 15 residues. Germline V gene data show CDR1 as MNHNS and CDR2 as SASEGT. V was pared by 4 bases and J by 5 bases, with 14 bases between. The CDR3 loop is CASSGVTGLNEKLFF. CDR3 DNA: TGTGCCAGCAGTGGAGTTACAGGACTAAATGAAAAACTGTTTTTT.

This chain links TRBV6-6 with TRBJ2-1; 11 bases agree with TRBD2. CDR3 length equals 15 residues. The J segment lost 5 bases and the V segment lost 6 bases, leaving 6 bases of the junction unmatched. CDR1 MNHNY and CDR2 SVGAGI come from the germline V gene (reference sequence). CDR3 DNA sequence: TGTGCCAGCAGCCAGACTAGCGGGGACAACAATGAGCAGTTCTTC. Residues: CASSQTSGDNNEQFF.

This clone was found once. A far bigger clonotype differs at one base, so this is likely a read error. The V call is TRBV4-1, the J call TRBJ2-3; 10 nucleotides align to TRBD1. Losses at the gene ends were 8 bases for V and 0 bases for J; bases not matched to a gene: 17. The CDR3 has 19 residues. Per germline, CDR1 MGHRA and CDR2 YSYEKL. Here the CDR3 reads CASDVLAGTGEFSTDTQYF. CDR3 nucleotides: TGCGCCAGCGACGTGTTGGCCGGGACAGGGGAGTTTAGCACAGATACGCAGTATTTT.

This clone has a single count. The chain employs TRBV6-5 and TRBJ2-2; 10 positions match TRBD1. CDR1 and CDR2 (germline): MNHEY, SVGAGI. V trimming: 6 bases; J trimming: 7 bases; junction bases outside the gene matches: 8. The length of the CDR3 is 15 residues. The CDR3 region is CASSGTGVAGGELFF. CDR3 sequence (DNA): TGTGCCAGCAGCGGGACAGGGGTTGCGGGCGGGGAGCTGTTTTTT.

CDR3 protein: CASSLGIPGEQFF. The CDR3 DNA follows: TGCGCCAGCAGCTTAGGTATTCCCGGTGAGCAGTTCTTC. The genes are TRBV10-2 and TRBJ2-1; D gene unclear. This CDR3 comprises 13 residues. From germline, CDR1 is WSHSY and CDR2 SAAADI. V dropped 6 bases and J dropped 9 bases, with 15 bases sitting between them.

The V and J genes are TRBV5-1 and TRBJ2-7; 11 nucleotides align to TRBD1. Germline values: CDR1 SGHRS, CDR2 YFSETQ. CDR3 size: 16 residues. Unmatched junction bases numbered 7, after V lost 4 bases and J lost 1 base. The CDR3 sequence is CASSVGGTGGSYEQYF. For the CDR3, the DNA is TGCGCCAGCAGCGTGGGAGGGACAGGGGGTTCCTACGAGCAGTACTTC.

The chain recombines TRBV4-2 with TRBJ2-1, with D tentatively TRBD2 (7 bases). Germline CDR1 and CDR2: LGHNA and YNFKEQ. V gave up 2 bases and J gave up 2 bases, with 10 bases separating them. The CDR3 totals 15 residues. The CDR3 reads CASSQRGGAYNEQFF. CDR3 coding DNA: TGTGCCAGCAGCCAAAGGGGGGGCGCCTACAATGAGCAGTTCTTC.

This chain connects TRBV28 to TRBJ2-1, with D tentatively TRBD2 (5 bases). V lost 8 bases to trimming and J lost 4 bases, with 18 bases between them. Looked up from germline, CDR1 is MDHEN and CDR2 is SYDVKM. CDR3 length equals 15 residues. CDR3 sequence (DNA): TGTGCCAGCGCTAAGGAGCTGAGGGTTTACAATGAGCAGTTCTTC. Translation gives CASAKELRVYNEQFF.

CDR3 in amino acids: CASSLLASVTDTQYF. CDR3 in DNA: TGTGCCAGCAGCTTATTAGCGTCTGTGACAGATACGCAGTATTTT. J is TRBJ2-3 and V is TRBV7-9, with a weak D call TRBD2 (5 bases). Trimming removed 2 bases at V and 3 bases at J, with 12 bases between. Per the germline V gene, CDR1 is SEHNR and CDR2 is FQNEAQ (reference sequence). The CDR3 sequence is 15 residues long.

This clone was detected once. This chain uses TRBV10-3 with TRBJ1-2; D gene ambiguous. The CDR3 runs 17 residues. From germline, CDR1 is ENHRY and CDR2 SYGVKD. The germline V and J ends were trimmed by 3 bases and 4 bases, with 21 bases remaining between them. The CDR3 region is CAISDHSAEFSGYGYTF. The DNA of the CDR3 is TGTGCCATCAGTGACCACTCGGCGGAATTTTCTGGCTATGGCTACACCTTC.

Points on this clone: This sample includes further DNA sequences coding for the same CDR3. The CDR3 nucleotides are TGTGCCAGCAGCGTAGAGGGGGAGGGCGAGCAGTACTTC. Its protein is CASSVEGEGEQYF. The genes are TRBV9 and TRBJ2-7, with D maybe TRBD2 (7 bases). CDR3 length: 13 amino acids. CDR1 is SGDLS and CDR2 is YYNGEE in the germline V gene. V dropped 0 bases and J dropped 6 bases, with 10 bases sitting between them.

J is TRBJ2-1 and V is TRBV27; D might be TRBD1 or TRBD2, each matching 5 bases. This CDR3 contains 16 residues. The V end was cut by 0 bases, the J end by 4 bases, with 13 bases between. CDR1 is MNHEY and CDR2 is SMNVEV in the germline V gene (reference sequence). The CDR3 loop reads CASSLSPGLLYNEQFF. As DNA, the CDR3 is TGTGCCAGCAGTTTATCTCCGGGGCTATTGTACAATGAGCAGTTCTTC.